What follows are 23 T cell receptor beta chains derived from one specimen sequenced in a study of technical replicates of blood from a few donors. Clones were sequenced by immunoSEQ multiplex PCR, and TCRdb holds only the in-frame ones, with some missing. The table shows about 44,000 clones, with 90% to 97% occurring only once. The sequenced material came from T cells isolated from PBMCs. Every receptor here comes from a human donor in good health.

CDR3 amino acids: CASSHRDRHINEQFF. The CDR3 nucleotides are TGTGCCAGCAGCCACCGGGACAGGCATATCAATGAGCAGTTCTTC. The chain couples TRBV11-3 to TRBJ2-1; 8 nucleotides align to TRBD1. CDR1 is SGHNT, CDR2 YENEEA, per germline. The CDR3 extends over 15 amino acids. V lost 5 bases and J lost 6; bases outside the gene matches: 9.

The sample holds one count of this clone. This chain connects TRBV10-3 to TRBJ1-3, with 10 bases lining up with TRBD1. Per germline, CDR1 ENHRY and CDR2 SYGVKD. The CDR3 runs 17 residues. With V trimmed by 6 bases and J by 4 bases, 12 bases remained unmatched. CDR3 in amino acids: CAISDPGQGFSGNTIYF. In nucleotides, the CDR3 is TGTGCCATCAGCGACCCGGGACAGGGGTTTTCAGGAAACACCATATATTTT.

This chain links TRBV4-3 with TRBJ2-7; 8 positions agree with TRBD2. The V and J ends lost 3 bases and 0 bases, in that order; junction bases with no gene match: 4. This CDR3 region has 15 residues. Germline assignment: CDR1 LGHNA and CDR2 YSLEER. CDR3 sequence reads: CASSHLAGYSYEQYF. In DNA, the CDR3 is TGCGCCAGCAGCCATCTAGCGGGTTACTCCTACGAGCAGTACTTC.

This clone was detected once. The chain links TRBV5-1 to TRBJ2-1; 8 positions agree with TRBD2. The germline gives CDR1 SGHRS, CDR2 YFSETQ. CDR3 length: 15 amino acids. With 4 bases clipped from V and 4 bases from J, the junction kept 7 bases outside the gene matches. The CDR3 DNA reads as TGCGCCAGCAGCGCCATAGCGGGAACTTACAATGAGCAGTTCTTC. This codes for CASSAIAGTYNEQFF.

V is TRBV27 and J is TRBJ2-3, with 7 nucleotides matching TRBD2. Germline V gene lookup returns CDR1 MNHEY and CDR2 SMNVEV (reference sequence). This CDR3 comprises 14 residues. V lost 6 bases to trimming and J lost 5 bases; unmatched junction nucleotides: 8. The CDR3 region is CASRSAGEGDTQYF. In nucleotides, the CDR3 is TGTGCCAGCAGGTCGGCGGGAGAAGGAGATACGCAGTATTTT.

The rearrangement uses TRBV30 and TRBJ2-7; no clear D gene. This CDR3 region has 13 residues. The V end lost 4 bases, the J end lost 6 bases, and 16 bases lay between the germline ends. CDR1 and CDR2 (germline): GTSNPN, SVGIG (reference sequence). The DNA for the CDR3 is TGTGCCTGGATCGTTGTCAGAAGTCGCGAGCAGTACTTC. Its translation is CAWIVVRSREQYF.

The chain recombines TRBV14 with TRBJ2-2; no firm D call. Trimming took off 2 bases at V and 11 bases at J, with 12 bases between the two ends. The germline gives CDR1 SGHDN, CDR2 FVKESK. The CDR3 extends over 13 amino acids. CDR3 region: CASSQMSRFELFF. The CDR3 nucleotides are TGTGCCAGCAGCCAAATGTCCAGGTTCGAGCTGTTTTTT.

The CDR3 spells CASSLGGGLDTEAFF. DNA of the CDR3: TGTGCCAGCAGCTTAGGCGGGGGATTGGACACTGAAGCTTTCTTT. V gene TRBV7-3 combines with J gene TRBJ1-1, with a possible D match to TRBD1 (5 bases). V shed 2 bases and J shed 3 bases, with 13 bases lying between them. This CDR3 is built from 15 residues. Germline V CDR1 and CDR2: SGHTA, FQGTGA.

The chain joins TRBV5-5 to TRBJ2-3; 8 bases align to TRBD1. This CDR3 spans 15 amino acids. The trim removed 4 bases at V and 1 base at J, leaving 5 bases unmatched. Germline CDR1 and CDR2: SGHKS and YYEKEE (reference sequence). The CDR3 reads CASSLTGEGTDTQYF. As DNA, the CDR3 is TGTGCCAGCAGCCTGACAGGGGAGGGCACAGATACGCAGTATTTT.

The rearrangement links TRBV11-2 to TRBJ2-7; no reliable D call. The V end was cut by 0 bases, the J end by 4 bases, with 4 bases between. CDR1 is SGHAT and CDR2 is FQNNGV in the germline V gene. This CDR3 has 12 residues. Written as DNA, the CDR3 is TGTGCCAGCAGCTTAGATGCGTACGAGCAGTACTTC. As protein: CASSLDAYEQYF.

The J gene is TRBJ1-2, the V gene TRBV5-6; D is possibly TRBD1 (6 bases). Germline assignment: CDR1 SGHDT and CDR2 YYEEEE. The CDR3 extends over 14 amino acids. Trimming removed 2 bases from V and 6 bases from J, with 14 bases in between. For the CDR3, the DNA is TGTGCCAGCAGCTTCCTGGACAGTTGGAATGGCTACACCTTC. Protein: CASSFLDSWNGYTF. Using reference TRBV5-6 and TRBJ1-2 for the parts outside the CDR3, the full variable domain is DAGVTQSPTHLIKTRGQQVTLRCSPKSGHDTVSWYQQALGQGPQFIFQYYEEEERQRGNFPDRFSGHQFPNYSSELNVNALLLGDSALYLCASSFLDSWNGYTFGSGTRLTVV.

The chain is built from TRBV6-5 and TRBJ2-7; 7 nucleotides align to TRBD2. V lost 2 bases and J lost 0; bases outside the gene matches: 4. The CDR3 has 15 residues. The germline V gene has CDR1 MNHEY and CDR2 SVGAGI. DNA of the CDR3: TGTGCCAGCAGTTACGAAGCTAGCGGCTCCTACGAGCAGTACTTC. Translation gives CASSYEASGSYEQYF.

This clone was counted a single time. The gene calls are TRBV7-3 and TRBJ2-3; 11 nucleotides align to TRBD2. The CDR3 is made up of 14 amino acids. Germline CDR1 is SGHTA and CDR2 is FQGTGA. J lost 5 bases, V lost 4 bases, and 2 bases had no gene match. CDR3 in amino acids: CASSSLAGGDTQYF. In DNA, the CDR3 is TGTGCCAGCAGCTCCCTAGCGGGAGGAGATACGCAGTATTTT.

This chain joins TRBV5-4 and TRBJ1-1; 7 nucleotides match TRBD1. The CDR3 sequence is 12 residues long. V lost 1 base and J lost 8; bases outside the gene matches: 2. The germline V gene encodes CDR1 SGHNT and CDR2 YYREEE (reference sequence). The CDR3 region is CASSLMGQEAFF. CDR3 DNA: TGTGCCAGCAGCTTGATGGGACAGGAAGCTTTCTTT. Complete variable domain (other parts from reference TRBV5-4 and TRBJ1-1): ETGVTQSPTHLIKTRGQQVTLRCSSQSGHNTVSWYQQALGQGPQFIFQYYREEENGRGNFPPRFSGLQFPNYSSELNVNALELDDSALYLCASSLMGQEAFFGQGTRLTVV.

The chain is built from TRBV30 and TRBJ2-7; 8 bases map to TRBD1. Germline-derived CDR1 and CDR2 are GTSNPN and SVGIG (reference sequence). This CDR3 is built from 12 residues. Trimming removed 5 bases from V and 2 bases from J; junction bases left unmatched: 2. The CDR3 coding sequence is TGTGCCTGGGGGGACAGGCCCTACGAGCAGTACTTC. It encodes CAWGDRPYEQYF.

The V gene is TRBV9, the J gene TRBJ1-1; tentative D call: TRBD1 (5 bases). This CDR3 has 14 amino acids. Looked up from germline, CDR1 is SGDLS and CDR2 is YYNGEE. With 0 bases removed from V and 1 base from J, the gap between germline ends came to 7 bases. CDR3 sequence: CASSVGGPNTEAFF. As DNA, the CDR3 is TGTGCCAGCAGCGTAGGGGGCCCGAACACTGAAGCTTTCTTT.

This clone was picked up one time. The gene calls are TRBV19 and TRBJ1-5, with TRBD1 as a possible D gene (5 bases). Germline V CDR1 and CDR2: LNHDA, SQIVND (reference sequence). This CDR3 has 15 residues. Trimming left V 5 bases short and J 11 bases short, with 22 bases between. Here the CDR3 DNA reads TGTGCCAGTAGTGCTGACAGCAGGATGACTGTAGCCCAGCATTTT. Translation: CASSADSRMTVAQHF.

The CDR3, as DNA: TGTGCCAGCAGCCCCTCGGGACAGGGCGAGCAGTACTTC. It yields the protein CASSPSGQGEQYF. This sequence joins TRBV7-9 and TRBJ2-7; 9 nucleotides align to TRBD1. Germline CDR1 SEHNR, CDR2 FQNEAQ (reference sequence). The CDR3 has 13 residues. Trimming took 5 bases from V and 6 from J; bases not matched to a gene: 5.

CDR3 protein: CASSAIEFVTQYF. CDR3 nucleotide sequence: TGCGCCAGCAGCGCCATAGAGTTTGTCACGCAGTATTTT. The chain employs TRBV5-1 and TRBJ2-3; D is ambiguous. This CDR3 is 13 amino acids long. V lost 4 bases, J lost 9 bases, and 15 bases lay in between. Germline CDR1 SGHRS, CDR2 YFSETQ.

CDR3 sequence (DNA): TGTGCCAGTAGTACGGACACACCTAACTATGGCTACACCTTC. It specifies CASSTDTPNYGYTF. The chain links TRBV19 to TRBJ1-2; TRBD1 is a possible D gene (5 bases). Germline CDR1 and CDR2: LNHDA and SQIVND (reference sequence). V lost 4 bases and J lost 0, with 9 bases in between. CDR3 length: 14 residues.

This clone is labeled as medium-sized. The chain combines TRBV6-1 with TRBJ2-7; 9 positions match TRBD1. CDR3 length: 16 amino acids. Germline V CDR1 and CDR2: MNHNS, SASEGT. The J segment lost 1 base and the V segment lost 3 bases, leaving 7 bases of the junction unmatched. CDR3 DNA sequence: TGTGCCAGCAGTGACGAGGGACAGGGCCCTTCCTACGAGCAGTACTTC. It codes for CASSDEGQGPSYEQYF.

This clone was picked up one time. The chain links TRBV7-8 to TRBJ2-3, with 15 bases matching TRBD2. J was trimmed by 0 bases and V by 4 bases; bases with no gene match: 11. The CDR3 is 20 amino acids. Germline loops: CDR1 SGHVS, CDR2 FQNEAQ. CDR3 protein: CASSWIEGLAGGTSTDTQYF. The CDR3 region has the DNA TGTGCCAGCAGCTGGATTGAGGGACTAGCGGGAGGCACTAGCACAGATACGCAGTATTTT.

The V and J genes are TRBV27 and TRBJ2-1; D gene ambiguous. This CDR3 spans 12 amino acids. CDR1 is MNHEY and CDR2 is SMNVEV in the germline V gene (reference sequence). Trimming shortened V by 5 bases and J by 5 bases, and 7 bases separated the two germline ends. The CDR3 region is CASSPGHNEQFF. CDR3 bases: TGTGCCAGCAGTCCCGGTCACAATGAGCAGTTCTTC.